This T cell receptor (beta chain) is drawn from a study of Tregs in tolerant kidney transplant recipients. Study-wide results and caveats: Activated donor B cell expansion appeared to reveal the most relevant donor-specific TCRbeta repertoire. Validation in larger populations is needed because few patients were studied.

CD4+CD25+CD127- Tregs, CD4+CD25- non-Tregs, CD4 and CD8 cells were sorted. TCRdb's copy holds only in-frame clones and misses some; the assay was immunoSEQ multiplex PCR. The sample records approximately 98,000 clones, about 90% being singletons. Worth noting for this clone: Its antigen is currently unknown.

The CDR3 has 15 amino acids. Germline CDR1 reads SGHDT; CDR2 reads YYEEEE. V was clipped by 2 bases and J by 3 bases, with 15 bases between them. This receptor was obtained from a human donor who received a combined kidney and bone marrow transplant. The gene calls are TRBV5-6 and TRBJ2-7, with D perhaps matching TRBD2 (5 bases). The sequences come from CD4+ T cells from blood, collected before the transplant. CDR3 sequence (DNA): TGTGCCAGCAGCTTTTTGGTGGCGGGCGGCTACGAGCAGTACTTC. It encodes CASSFLVAGGYEQYF.